This T cell receptor (beta chain) emerged from a study of early stage breast cancer tumors (dated by TCRdb to the late 2010s). Looking at the study overall: Of the roughly 17 invasive breast tumors, about a dozen were found to be estrogen receptor-positive, progesterone receptor-positive and HER2-negative. Eight of the 12 ER+/PR+/HER2- tumors were invasive ductal carcinomas, while the other four were invasive lobular carcinomas. On average, each sample had about 9.7-fold read coverage. The samples as a whole yielded roughly 2,700,000 detected templates, corresponding to roughly 1.1 million unique clonotypes.

The study profiled bulk TCR beta-chain repertoires in matched peripheral blood, tumor and adjacent normal breast tissue taken from some 15 patients with early-stage breast cancer. Before surgery, about 5-10 mL of whole blood was collected in EDTA tubes and processed within 2 hours. Ficoll-Paque centrifugation in SepMate-50 tubes was used to isolate peripheral blood mononuclear cells. PBMCs were cryopreserved in roughly 90% FBS with about 10% DMSO in aliquots of roughly 1.9 to 4.5 million cells and stored in liquid nitrogen. Genomic DNA was extracted with the Qiagen AllPrep DNA/RNA Mini kit. The V and J ends are trimmed by 1 base and 4 bases, leaving 11 bases between them. CDR1 SGHTA and CDR2 FQGNSA are derived from the germline V gene. The CDR3 goes from the cysteine to the phenylalanine over 14 residues. CDR3 DNA is the only sequence kept; it has 42 bases, read in frame from the first base. About this clone: This receptor's antigen is unknown. No much larger clone exists at a distance of one base, and base qualities are not known.

Every sample was amplified as two independent genomic DNA replicates, using approximately 0.54 ug for blood and roughly 1.6 ug for tumor or normal breast. Following the manufacturer's instructions, the ImmunoSeq Intro kit was used to carry out TCRB sequencing on genomic DNA. For absolute quantification, the roughly 30-cycle multiplex PCR included proprietary primers along with spike-in control sequences. Single-end 150-bp reads were used to sequence an 87-bp fragment covering the CDR3 and the flanking V and J genes. Seven samples, with two replicates for each sample, were multiplexed per lane of an Illumina MiSeq using version 3.0 chemistry. Processing in the source paper ran as follows. Raw data were processed with the vendor's proprietary pipeline, and both replicates were merged into a single result per sample. To define clonotypes, the study grouped productive rearrangements that shared the V-gene family, CDR3 amino acid sequence and J-gene segment. To compute clonality, the normalized Shannon entropy (Pielou evenness) of TCRB abundances was subtracted from 1. T cell density was estimated by dividing total templates by the number of input cells inferred from the DNA input amount. Total repertoire diversity and clonality were estimated with Recon using default parameters. Clonotypes with over 0.1% abundance in tumor and at least 32-fold higher abundance in tumor than in normal breast were defined as tumor-enriched. The immuneACCESS repertoire file appears here via TCRdb, limited to in-frame rearrangements. These files lack a portion of the clones; in checked studies, under half of the deficit traces to unresolved V genes, and the cause of the others is not known. V and J calls plus clone size are reproduced from that table; the DNA served to infer D and trimming. Counted in this sample were 50,000 to 65,000 clones; 75% to 95% of them appeared once. The ten largest clones capture roughly 5% of the sample.

The paper's findings and limits, for the study overall: Analysis by tumor subtype was prevented by the small cohort size. Sequencing bulk genomic DNA from unsorted cells could not capture chain pairing or functional markers like CD4, CD8 and FOXP3. Repertoires from blood and normal breast were more alike than repertoires from blood and tumor, and in about 90% of the 16 patients, comparing each tissue with blood separated tumor from normal. Enriched TCRB sequences shared across patients were mostly commonly generated sequences, unlikely to play an important role in the tumor microenvironment. About 2.7-fold higher T cell density and higher clonality were observed in tumors than in adjacent normal breast tissue.

The TCR was taken from a person between 70 and 80 years old with breast cancer. The V and J segments used are TRBV7-2 and TRBJ2-7; TRBD1 is a weak D gene call, 5 bases matching. The source material was blood. The CDR3 protein is CASSLVQGQYEQYF. In nucleotide form, the sequence is TGTGCCAGCAGCTTAGTGCAGGGTCAGTACGAGCAGTACTTC.